The 9 T cell receptor beta chains below were found in one sample sequenced in a study of Graves' ophthalmopathy and Graves' hyperthyroidism. Using RNA transcripts, the TCR beta CDR3 regions were amplified. First-round RT-PCR employed HTBI primers, with a second-round multiplex PCR after it. TCRdb called the multiplex PCR reads again in MiXCR, with one record for every CDR3 protein. The table has around 1.1 million distinct CDR3 sequences, 36% seen once. The sample was peripheral blood or thyroid tissue (not recorded which). The origin of the receptors is an adult man with Graves' hyperthyroidism.

V and J are TRBV7-9 and TRBJ2-2; D call uncertain. V was trimmed by 5 bases and J by 0 bases, leaving 16 bases between them. From germline, CDR1 is SEHNR and CDR2 FQNEAQ (reference sequence). The CDR3 totals 17 residues. CDR3 nucleotide sequence: TGTGCCAGCAGCCAAGATTGGGCGGCCGCGAACACCGGGGAGCTGTTTTTT. Residues: CASSQDWAAANTGELFF.

V usage is TRBV20-1 and J usage is TRBJ1-6, with 7 bases aligning to TRBD1. V was clipped by 6 bases and J by 8 bases; unmatched bases: 7. Looked up from germline, CDR1 is DFQATT and CDR2 is SNEGSKA (reference sequence). This CDR3 has 13 amino acids. In DNA, the CDR3 is TGCAGTGCCCAAGACAGGGCTGATTCACCCCTCCACTTT. It is translated as CSAQDRADSPLHF.

This clonotype was observed a handful of times. The chain is built from TRBV20-1 and TRBJ2-7; a possible D gene is TRBD1 (7 bases). The length of the CDR3 is 15 residues. CDR1 is DFQATT, CDR2 SNEGSKA, per germline (reference sequence). The V gene lost 6 bases and the J gene lost 3 bases, with 21 bases spanning the gap. CDR3 sequence reads: CSADPAGGRGYEQYF. In DNA form, the CDR3 reads TGCAGTGCAGATCCCGCAGGGGGGCGAGGCTACGAGCAGTACTTC.

This chain uses TRBV10-3 with TRBJ1-1; D is ambiguous. This CDR3 contains 16 residues. Trimming took 2 bases from V and 0 from J, leaving 13 bases between them. CDR1 is ENHRY and CDR2 is SYGVKD in the germline V gene. Here the CDR3 reads CAISEIEDGMNTEAFF. The CDR3 region has the DNA TGTGCCATCAGTGAGATTGAGGACGGCATGAACACTGAAGCTTTCTTT.

This chain joins TRBV14 and TRBJ1-2; 9 positions agree with TRBD1. The CDR3 is 15 residues long. Germline V CDR1 and CDR2: SGHDN, FVKESK. The junction had 4 bases not matched to a gene; V was cut back by 4 bases and J by 1 base. CDR3 nucleotides: TGTGCCAGCAGCCCTTTGGACAGGGGTAACTATGGCTACACCTTC. This gives the protein CASSPLDRGNYGYTF.

The table lists this clonotype with a few counts. The chain couples TRBV27 to TRBJ1-5; TRBD1 is a possible D gene (5 bases). Per the germline V gene, CDR1 is MNHEY and CDR2 is SMNVEV (reference sequence). CDR3 length: 16 residues. Deletions cut 0 bases from V and 0 bases from J, with 9 bases between. The CDR3 spells CASSLSAGGSNQPQHF. The CDR3 region has the DNA TGTGCCAGCAGTTTATCCGCGGGGGGTAGCAATCAGCCCCAGCATTTT.

This clonotype was detected only a few times. V usage is TRBV19 and J usage is TRBJ1-5; tentatively, D is TRBD1 (6 bases). CDR1 and CDR2 (germline): LNHDA, SQIVND (reference sequence). This CDR3 has 15 residues. Trimming cost V 1 base and J 4 bases, with 11 bases left between them. For the CDR3, the DNA is TGTGCCAGTAGTATAGGAGGCAGGGGAAATCAGCCCCAGCATTTT. It is translated as CASSIGGRGNQPQHF.

Only a few counts were recorded for this clonotype. The J gene is TRBJ1-3, the V gene TRBV12-3 or TRBV12-4; D possibly corresponds to TRBD1 (6 bases). The CDR3 has 16 amino acids. Trimming shortened V by 1 base and J by 0 bases, and 10 bases separated the two germline ends. The CDR3 DNA is TGTGCCAGCAGTTTAGACGGGGGCGTCTCTGGAAACACCATATATTTT. Protein: CASSLDGGVSGNTIYF.

The J gene is TRBJ1-5, the V gene TRBV15; unclear D gene. Germline V gene sequence: CDR1 LNHNV, CDR2 YYDKDF (reference sequence). The CDR3 has 14 amino acids. CDR3 DNA: TGTGCTACACCACAAGACATACAGAATCAGCCCCAGCATTTT. Its translation: CATPQDIQNQPQHF.